One sample yielded the 10 T cell receptor beta chains listed below, sequenced in a study of Tregs in tolerant kidney transplant recipients (dated by TCRdb to between 2018 and 2020). Receptors were amplified or captured by the immunoSEQ multiplex PCR assay. TCRdb took over this immuneACCESS table, retaining in-frame rearrangements with V and J assigned. Such tables are incomplete; in checked studies, under half of the missing clones stem from an unresolved V gene, and the remainder is unexplained. The sample records some 110,000 clones, about 90% of which are singletons. Approximately 0.59% of the sample is held by the ten biggest clonotypes. Sequencing used CD4+ T cells from blood. The origin of the receptors is a human donor in good health.

This clone was picked up one time. J is TRBJ2-7 and V is TRBV6-4; TRBD1 is a possible D gene (5 bases). CDR1 is MRHNA, CDR2 SNTAGT, per germline. This CDR3 is 14 amino acids long. Trimming left V 2 bases short and J 3 bases short, with 11 bases between. CDR3 nucleotide sequence: TGTGCCAGCAGTGACCCCCAGGGATTCTACGAGCAGTACTTC. It translates to CASSDPQGFYEQYF.

The V call is TRBV30, the J call TRBJ1-5; D ambiguous. Trimming stripped 2 bases from V and 7 bases from J, with 12 bases between. Germline assignment: CDR1 GTSNPN and CDR2 SVGIG (reference sequence). The CDR3 loop spans 13 amino acids. CDR3 bases: TGTGCCTGGAGTCCCTCAGTGCAGCAGCCCCAGCATTTT. This encodes CAWSPSVQQPQHF.

The chain has TRBV4-1 and TRBJ2-2, with D perhaps matching TRBD1 (7 bases). CDR1 MGHRA and CDR2 YSYEKL come from the germline V gene. The ends were cut back, 1 base at V and 1 base at J, with 13 bases in the middle. CDR3 length equals 17 residues. The CDR3 bases are TGCGCCAGCAGCCAAGGAATGCAGGGGGGGAACACCGGGGAGCTGTTTTTT. This codes for CASSQGMQGGNTGELFF.

The chain has TRBV30 and TRBJ1-2, with 7 bases that match TRBD1. Trimming at V came to 0 bases and at J to 6 bases, leaving 7 bases not matched to a gene. The CDR3 is 14 amino acids. From germline, CDR1 is GTSNPN and CDR2 SVGIG (reference sequence). CDR3 sequence (DNA): TGTGCCTGGAGTGTCTTTAGGGGGCCGGATGGCTACACCTTC. Encoded protein: CAWSVFRGPDGYTF.

This chain links TRBV16 with TRBJ1-3; D ambiguous. This CDR3 has 12 amino acids. Trimming stripped 4 bases from V and 3 bases from J, with 4 bases between. Germline values: CDR1 KGHSY, CDR2 FQNENV. The CDR3, as DNA: TGTGCCAGCAGCCCCCATGGAAACACCATATATTTT. Residues: CASSPHGNTIYF.

The chain is built from TRBV2 and TRBJ2-3; 7 bases align to TRBD2. Germline-derived CDR1 and CDR2 are SNHLY and FYNNEI. Losses at the gene ends were 2 bases for V and 2 bases for J; bases not matched to a gene: 4. The CDR3 sequence is 15 residues long. The DNA for the CDR3 is TGTGCCAGCAGTGAACTTGCGGGGGTCACAGATACGCAGTATTTT. It is translated as CASSELAGVTDTQYF.

CDR3 in DNA: TGTGCCTGGAGCGGGGGCGGGCCGGGGCGCTACGAGCAGTACTTC. Its protein is CAWSGGGPGRYEQYF. The rearrangement links TRBV30 to TRBJ2-7, with D perhaps being TRBD1 or TRBD2 (6 bases each). This CDR3 comprises 15 residues. Looked up from germline, CDR1 is GTSNPN and CDR2 is SVGIG (reference sequence). Trimming left V 3 bases short and J 3 bases short, with 18 bases between.

V and J are TRBV18 and TRBJ1-4; D unresolved. V was trimmed by 3 bases and J by 7 bases, leaving 9 bases between them. This CDR3 has 13 residues. Per the germline V gene, CDR1 is KGHSH and CDR2 is LQKENI. The CDR3 coding sequence is TGTGCCAGCTCACCGTTGGATGGTGAAAAACTGTTTTTT. Amino acids: CASSPLDGEKLFF.

The chain couples TRBV19 to TRBJ1-5; 11 bases match TRBD1. There are 16 residues in the CDR3. Trimming cost V 3 bases and J 2 bases; bases outside gene matches: 3. Germline V gene data show CDR1 as LNHDA and CDR2 as SQIVND (reference sequence). CDR3: CASSITGQGGNQPQHF. Here the CDR3 DNA reads TGTGCCAGTAGTATCACGGGACAGGGGGGCAATCAGCCCCAGCATTTT.

The rearrangement uses TRBV6-6 and TRBJ2-1; TRBD1 agrees at 9 bases. Germline-derived CDR1 and CDR2 are MNHNY and SVGAGI (reference sequence). This CDR3 is built from 13 residues. V shed 8 bases, J shed 3 bases, and the junction held 2 bases outside the gene matches. The CDR3 bases are TGTGCCAGCGCGACAGGGGGCTACAATGAGCAGTTCTTC. Its translation: CASATGGYNEQFF.